What follows are 20 T cell receptor beta chains derived from one specimen sequenced in a study of shared clonotypes between healthy human individuals (dated by TCRdb to the early 2020s). Library construction relied on the immunoSEQ multiplex PCR assay. Entries here come from immuneACCESS through TCRdb and include only in-frame sequences with V and J called. Some clones fail to appear in such tables; in the studies checked, an unresolved V gene covers under half of the shortfall, and the cause of the remainder is unknown. The sample table records about 600,000 clones; 97% of these occur just once. The ten largest clones capture approximately 0.057% of the sample. What was sequenced was naive CD4+ T cells sorted from blood. Reading the label with the study, this specimen's cell subset or site is: CD45RA+ positively selected. These receptors all come from a woman aged 30 to 39 in good health.

V is TRBV14 and J is TRBJ2-7, with D unresolved. The germline V and J ends were trimmed by 4 bases and 4 bases, with 5 bases remaining between them. Germline V gives CDR1 SGHDN, CDR2 FVKESK. The CDR3 runs 11 residues. The CDR3 spells CASSLGYEQYF. The CDR3 DNA sequence: TGTGCCAGCAGCCTGGGGTACGAGCAGTACTTC.

V is TRBV5-1 and J is TRBJ2-2; 9 nucleotides line up with TRBD1. Germline loops: CDR1 SGHRS, CDR2 YFSETQ. CDR3 length equals 16 residues. After removal of 4 bases from V and 5 bases from J, the junction contained 9 bases not matched to a gene. The CDR3 loop is CASSVDRDRVTGELFF. The CDR3 bases are TGCGCCAGCAGCGTAGACCGGGACAGGGTTACCGGGGAGCTGTTTTTT.

This rearrangement joins TRBV10-1 to TRBJ2-1; no clear D gene. CDR3 length: 14 residues. Germline assignment: CDR1 WNHNN and CDR2 SYGVQD (reference sequence). Trimming removed 1 base from V and 4 bases from J, with 8 bases in between. This CDR3 reads CASSELSAYNEQFF. The CDR3, as DNA: TGCGCCAGCAGTGAGTTGTCTGCTTACAATGAGCAGTTCTTC.

J is TRBJ1-5 and V is TRBV28; tentatively, D is TRBD1 (5 bases). The V end was cut by 5 bases, the J end by 5 bases, with 10 bases between. The CDR3 has 13 amino acids. CDR1 is MDHEN and CDR2 is SYDVKM in the germline V gene. The CDR3 is CASSRGGDQPQHF. Here the CDR3 DNA reads TGTGCCAGCAGTCGGGGCGGGGATCAGCCCCAGCATTTT.

The rearrangement joins TRBV5-4 to TRBJ2-5, with TRBD1 identical over 7 bases. CDR3 length: 16 residues. With V trimmed by 0 bases and J by 5 bases, 10 bases remained unmatched. Germline values: CDR1 SGHNT, CDR2 YYREEE (reference sequence). In nucleotides, the CDR3 is TGTGCCAGCAGCTTGGGGGGACAGTCCCCTACGGAGACCCAGTACTTC. Translation gives CASSLGGQSPTETQYF.

The V gene is TRBV6-9, the J gene TRBJ2-1, with 10 bases identical to TRBD1. J was trimmed by 9 bases and V by 5 bases; bases with no gene match: 10. The CDR3 totals 15 residues. Germline V gene data show CDR1 as MNHGY and CDR2 as SVAAGI. CDR3 in DNA: TGTGCCAGCAGTCGCGGACAGGGGGTTGATGTTGAGCAGTTCTTC. Its translation: CASSRGQGVDVEQFF.

The chain is built from TRBV5-1 and TRBJ2-7, with TRBD2 matching over 13 bases. CDR1 SGHRS and CDR2 YFSETQ come from the germline V gene. This CDR3 contains 13 residues. Trimming cost V 8 bases and J 5 bases; bases outside gene matches: 4. The CDR3 DNA reads TGCGCCAGTCAACTAGCGGGAGGGCACGAGCAGTACTTC. It codes for CASQLAGGHEQYF. Supplemented by reference TRBV5-1 and TRBJ2-7, the full variable domain reads KAGVTQTPRYLIKTRGQQVTLSCSPISGHRSVSWYQQTPGQGLQFLFEYFSETQRNKGNFPGRFSGRQFSNSRSEMNVSTLELGDSALYLCASQLAGGHEQYFGPGTRLTVT.

The chain combines TRBV28 with TRBJ1-1; maybe TRBD1 (5 bases). V lost 8 bases to trimming and J lost 2 bases, with 15 bases between them. CDR3 length equals 14 residues. Germline V gene lookup returns CDR1 MDHEN and CDR2 SYDVKM. CDR3 nucleotides: TGTGCCAGCGGGGGGACCGCCGGAAACACTGAAGCTTTCTTT. Its translation is CASGGTAGNTEAFF.

This clone was counted once. The gene calls are TRBV7-6 and TRBJ2-3; TRBD2 matches at 10 bases. This CDR3 spans 15 amino acids. In germline, CDR1 is SGHVS, CDR2 FNYEAQ. The ends lost 1 base at V and 3 bases at J; junction bases unmatched: 1. CDR3 DNA sequence: TGTGCCAGCAGCTTAGGGGGACTAGCGACAGATACGCAGTATTTT. Its translation is CASSLGGLATDTQYF.

Here the CDR3 reads CASSTVRDGYEQYF. The CDR3 DNA reads as TGTGCCAGCAGCACCGTCCGGGACGGCTACGAGCAGTACTTC. This chain joins TRBV7-9 and TRBJ2-5; D tentatively reads TRBD1 or TRBD2 (5 bases each). The J call could be wrong; TRBJ2-7 is a better fit for the DNA end. Germline CDR1 reads SEHNR; CDR2 reads FQNEAQ (reference sequence). The CDR3 contains 14 residues.

The V call is TRBV28, the J call TRBJ2-7, with TRBD1 as a possible D gene (5 bases). CDR1 is MDHEN, CDR2 SYDVKM, per germline. Trimming pared 8 bases from V and 3 bases from J, leaving 8 bases between. This CDR3 has 11 residues. CDR3 nucleotide sequence: TGTGCCAGCGGACAATTCTACGAGCAGTACTTC. Residues: CASGQFYEQYF.

The chain is built from TRBV7-6 and TRBJ2-5, with unresolved D. The last part of the DNA fits TRBJ2-7 better; the J call may be wrong. CDR1 SGHVS and CDR2 FNYEAQ come from the germline V gene. The CDR3 length is 14 residues. The DNA for the CDR3 is TGTGCCAGCAGTTCTACCGGGCACTCCTACGAGCAGTACTTC. Amino acids: CASSSTGHSYEQYF.

V and J are TRBV5-1 and TRBJ2-7; TRBD2 aligns across 11 bases. J was trimmed by 2 bases and V by 0 bases; bases with no gene match: 4. The CDR3 runs to 16 residues. CDR1 is SGHRS, CDR2 YFSETQ, per germline. CDR3 region: CASSLGKTSGTYEQYF. The CDR3 region has the DNA TGCGCCAGCAGCTTGGGGAAGACTAGCGGGACCTACGAGCAGTACTTC.

The chain is built from TRBV21-1 and TRBJ2-5; TRBD2 is the table's D call, not checked against the DNA. TRBV21-1 is given as a pseudogene. The CDR3 runs to 15 residues. The DNA of the CDR3 is TGTGCCAGCACCCGACGCGTAGCGGGAGAGGGGACCCAGTACTTC. It specifies CASTRRVAGEGTQYF.

The rearrangement joins TRBV28 to TRBJ2-1; D is perhaps TRBD1 or TRBD2 (6 bases each). The CDR3 extends over 22 amino acids. Germline V gene lookup returns CDR1 MDHEN and CDR2 SYDVKM. V was shortened by 1 base and J by 1 base, with 29 bases between the two germline ends. The CDR3 DNA is TGTGCCAGCAGTTTATCCCGAGAATATAGGGGGAGGCCCCGTATTTCCTACAATGAGCAGTTCTTC. Its protein product is CASSLSREYRGRPRISYNEQFF.

The V gene is TRBV2, the J gene TRBJ2-7, with D perhaps assigned TRBD1 or TRBD2 (5 bases each). V lost 10 bases and J 7 bases, leaving 20 bases between the germline ends. The germline CDR1 and CDR2 sequences are SNHLY and FYNNEI. This CDR3 region has 13 residues. CDR3 nucleotides: TGTGCCACCAACCGGGCCCCCTGGGGGGAGCAGTACTTC. Translation: CATNRAPWGEQYF.

The chain carries TRBV6-5 and TRBJ1-2; 10 nucleotides align to TRBD1. The CDR3 is 14 amino acids. The junction had 7 bases not matched to a gene; V was cut back by 10 bases and J by 2 bases. Germline CDR1 reads MNHEY; CDR2 reads SVGAGI. The CDR3 bases are TGTGCCATCAGGGGACAGGGGAGCAACTATGGCTACACCTTC. It specifies CAIRGQGSNYGYTF.

The chain recombines TRBV11-3 with TRBJ1-2; no firm D call. The germline V gene encodes CDR1 SGHNT and CDR2 YENEEA. Deletions cut 5 bases from V and 5 bases from J, with 27 bases between. This CDR3 is built from 18 residues. The chain's CDR3 is CASSRLAARAAALYGYTF. DNA for the CDR3: TGTGCCAGCAGCCGCTTAGCCGCCCGGGCAGCGGCCCTATATGGCTACACCTTC.

The chain recombines TRBV6-1 with TRBJ2-3; D call uncertain. The CDR3 totals 14 residues. V lost 4 bases, J lost 4 bases, and 12 bases lay in between. Germline CDR1 is MNHNS and CDR2 is SASEGT. The CDR3 region is CASSGYQEPDTQYF. The DNA for the CDR3 is TGTGCCAGCAGTGGTTATCAGGAGCCAGATACGCAGTATTTT.

This clone was seen only once. Other nucleotide sequences in the sample specify the same CDR3. The gene calls are TRBV9 and TRBJ2-3; 11 bases are shared with TRBD2. The CDR3 contains 16 residues. J gave up 0 bases and V 2 bases, and 2 bases lay outside the gene matches. In germline, CDR1 is SGDLS, CDR2 YYNGEE. In DNA form, the CDR3 reads TGTGCCAGCAGCGTCGGGACTAGCGGTAGCACAGATACGCAGTATTTT. Translating it yields CASSVGTSGSTDTQYF.